Given below is one TCR beta chain in context. The antigen remains unidentified. This record belongs to a study of T cells after posttransplantation cyclophosphamide. Cells defined as naive were viable CD3+CD4+ or CD3+CD8+ and CCR7+CD45RA+CD45RO-CD95-CD27+CD28+. Peripheral blood was collected from the related graft donor on the marrow donation day. Whole-study findings and limits: Recipient CMV seropositivity and CMV reactivation strongly tracked TRB clonality. Donor CD8+ memory clones often dominated recipient blood repertoires at later times.

Measured with immunoSEQ multiplex PCR; TCRdb has only the in-frame clones, and not every one. This sample has roughly 20,000 clones, with 98% found just once. The source is a man aged 35 to 55 in good health, CMV-negative, and a related stem cell transplant donor. Source material: naive CD4+ T cells sorted from PBMCs.

The CDR3 region is CAWNPDEDQETQYF. The CDR3 nucleotides are TGTGCCTGGAACCCCGATGAGGACCAAGAGACCCAGTACTTC. The chain carries TRBV30 and TRBJ2-5; D gene unclear. Per the germline V gene, CDR1 is GTSNPN and CDR2 is SVGIG (reference sequence). V lost 4 bases, J lost 0 bases, and 12 bases lay in between. The CDR3 sequence is 14 residues long.